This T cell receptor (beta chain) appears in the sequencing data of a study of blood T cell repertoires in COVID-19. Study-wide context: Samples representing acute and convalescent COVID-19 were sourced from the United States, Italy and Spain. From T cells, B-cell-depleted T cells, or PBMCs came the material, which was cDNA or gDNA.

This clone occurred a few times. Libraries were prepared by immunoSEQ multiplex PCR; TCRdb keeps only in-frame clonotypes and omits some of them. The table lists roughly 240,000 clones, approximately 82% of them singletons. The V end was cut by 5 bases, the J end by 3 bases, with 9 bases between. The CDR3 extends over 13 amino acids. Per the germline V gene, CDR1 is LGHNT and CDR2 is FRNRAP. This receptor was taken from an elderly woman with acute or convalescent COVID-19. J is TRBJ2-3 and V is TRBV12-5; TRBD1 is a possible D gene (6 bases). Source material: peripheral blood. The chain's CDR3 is CASGPQGTDTQYF. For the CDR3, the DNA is TGTGCTAGTGGTCCCCAGGGGACAGATACGCAGTATTTT.